This entry lists 28 T cell receptor beta chains sequenced from one sample in a study of blood T cell repertoires in COVID-19. TCRdb's copy holds only in-frame clones and misses some; the assay was immunoSEQ multiplex PCR. The sample lists about 270,000 clones; 88% were seen once. The material sequenced was peripheral blood. These receptors all come from a man aged 55-75 years who had recovered from COVID-19.

This sequence joins TRBV27 and TRBJ2-7, with a weak D call TRBD2 (7 bases). Trimming shortened V by 7 bases and J by 3 bases, and 22 bases separated the two germline ends. The CDR3 has 16 amino acids. The germline CDR1 and CDR2 sequences are MNHEY and SMNVEV (reference sequence). CDR3 nucleotide sequence: TGTGCCAGCATTCGCTCTGGAAGGGGGGGCATCTACGAGCAGTACTTC. This encodes CASIRSGRGGIYEQYF.

In its sample, this clone was seen once. V usage is TRBV5-5 and J usage is TRBJ1-5; perhaps TRBD1 as D (5 bases). V lost 0 bases, J lost 1 base, and 11 bases lay in between. The CDR3 totals 16 residues. The germline V gene has CDR1 SGHKS and CDR2 YYEKEE (reference sequence). For the CDR3, the DNA is TGTGCCAGCAGCTTGGCCGCGGGGGGGAGCAATCAGCCCCAGCATTTT. This codes for CASSLAAGGSNQPQHF.

The V and J genes are TRBV5-1 and TRBJ1-6, with D unclear. The germline V and J ends were trimmed by 4 bases and 5 bases, with 4 bases remaining between them. The CDR3 is made up of 12 amino acids. From germline, CDR1 is SGHRS and CDR2 YFSETQ. The CDR3 bases are TGCGCCAGCAGCAATAATAATTCACCCCTCCACTTT. Its translation: CASSNNNSPLHF.

This sequence joins TRBV12-3 or TRBV12-4 and TRBJ1-1; the D is unclear. The CDR3 totals 12 residues. Trimming took off 2 bases at V and 3 bases at J, with 4 bases between the two ends. The CDR3 nucleotides read TGTGCCAGCAGTTTATCGTACACTGAAGCTTTCTTT. Translation: CASSLSYTEAFF.

The chain links TRBV14 to TRBJ2-3; 13 bases align to TRBD2. Trimming took 5 bases from V and 1 from J; bases not matched to a gene: 15. Germline CDR1 is SGHDN and CDR2 is FVKESK. This CDR3 comprises 20 residues. Written as DNA, the CDR3 is TGTGCCAGCAGCGTGACTAGCGGGGGGTCTTACCCCCGGGGCACAGATACGCAGTATTTT. Translating it yields CASSVTSGGSYPRGTDTQYF.

CDR3 in amino acids: CASRRDRHNTEAFF. CDR3 sequence (DNA): TGTGCCAGCAGGAGGGACAGGCATAACACTGAAGCTTTCTTT. V and J are TRBV25-1 and TRBJ1-1; 8 positions agree with TRBD1. The CDR3 runs 14 residues. The trim removed 6 bases at V and 2 bases at J, leaving 5 bases unmatched. CDR1 is MGHDK and CDR2 is SYGVNS in the germline V gene.

The rearrangement uses TRBV11-3 and TRBJ2-3, with TRBD2 matching 7 bases. Trimming took 1 base from V and 1 from J; bases not matched to a gene: 2. CDR1 is SGHNT, CDR2 YENEEA, per germline. CDR3 length: 15 residues. The CDR3 bases are TGTGCCAGCAGCTTAGTGGCGGGGGGCACAGATACGCAGTATTTT. It yields the protein CASSLVAGGTDTQYF.

The chain combines TRBV6-5 with TRBJ1-1; 7 bases agree with TRBD1. Looked up from germline, CDR1 is MNHEY and CDR2 is SVGAGI. The CDR3 has 14 amino acids. J was trimmed by 3 bases and V by 6 bases; bases with no gene match: 7. CDR3 loop: CASRRGGADTEAFF. In nucleotides, the CDR3 is TGTGCCAGCAGGAGAGGGGGCGCCGACACTGAAGCTTTCTTT.

This chain uses TRBV18 with TRBJ2-2; D possibly corresponds to TRBD2 (6 bases). Trimming pared 0 bases from V and 0 bases from J, leaving 8 bases between. CDR1 and CDR2 (germline): KGHSH, LQKENI. The CDR3 covers 16 residues. The CDR3 here is CASSPPSGANTGELFF. The DNA for the CDR3 is TGTGCCAGCTCACCACCGTCGGGGGCGAACACCGGGGAGCTGTTTTTT. The full variable domain, completed using reference TRBV18 and TRBJ2-2, is NAGVMQNPRHLVRRRGQEARLRCSPMKGHSHVYWYRQLPEEGLKFMVYLQKENIIDESGMPKERFSAEFPKEGPSILRIQQVVRGDSAAYFCASSPPSGANTGELFFGEGSRLTVL.

The V call is TRBV5-5, the J call TRBJ1-3; TRBD1 matches at 7 bases. V was clipped by 4 bases and J by 0 bases; unmatched bases: 4. This CDR3 is 15 amino acids long. Germline V lookup: CDR1 SGHKS, CDR2 YYEKEE (reference sequence). As DNA, the CDR3 is TGTGCCAGCAGCCGGGACAGTTACTCTGGAAACACCATATATTTT. Translating gives CASSRDSYSGNTIYF.

The chain combines TRBV6-1 with TRBJ2-7, with D uncertain. The CDR3 totals 12 residues. Germline V gives CDR1 MNHNS, CDR2 SASEGT. The ends were cut back, 2 bases at V and 10 bases at J, with 12 bases in the middle. The CDR3: CASSELKLAQYF. Written as DNA, the CDR3 is TGTGCCAGCAGTGAATTAAAATTGGCACAGTACTTC.

V gene TRBV19 combines with J gene TRBJ2-1; D is perhaps TRBD2 (7 bases). V was clipped by 0 bases and J by 7 bases, with 13 bases between them. Germline CDR1 LNHDA, CDR2 SQIVND (reference sequence). The CDR3 totals 15 residues. Here the CDR3 reads CASSIERGLGNEQFF. CDR3 nucleotides: TGTGCCAGTAGTATAGAGCGGGGGCTAGGTAATGAGCAGTTCTTC.

The chain links TRBV5-8 to TRBJ2-5, with a tentative D call TRBD2 (6 bases). CDR3 length: 15 residues. Trimming shortened V by 1 base and J by 2 bases, and 12 bases separated the two germline ends. Looked up from germline, CDR1 is SGHTS and CDR2 is YDEGEE. For the CDR3, the DNA is TGTGCCAGCAGCTTGCCGGGAGACATTCAAGAGACCCAGTACTTC. Protein: CASSLPGDIQETQYF.

This chain joins TRBV24-1 and TRBJ2-3, with D possibly being TRBD1 (5 bases). Trimming left V 10 bases short and J 2 bases short, with 12 bases between. The length of the CDR3 is 13 residues. CDR1 KGHDR and CDR2 SFDVKD come from the germline V gene. In nucleotides, the CDR3 is TGTGCCACTATCGACAGCAACACAGATACGCAGTATTTT. Its translation is CATIDSNTDTQYF.

The chain uses TRBV4-2 and TRBJ2-1; 8 bases align to TRBD2. CDR3 length: 16 amino acids. Germline V CDR1 and CDR2: LGHNA, YNFKEQ. Trimming at V came to 0 bases and at J to 7 bases, leaving 8 bases not matched to a gene. In DNA form, the CDR3 reads TGTGCCAGCAGCCAAGAAGGGCCTCTAGCGGGTAATGAGCAGTTCTTC. It translates to CASSQEGPLAGNEQFF.

The chain has TRBV4-1 and TRBJ2-3, with D unresolved. Germline V gene lookup returns CDR1 MGHRA and CDR2 YSYEKL. The CDR3 sequence is 15 residues long. Trimming pared 4 bases from V and 0 bases from J, leaving 11 bases between. CDR3: CASSPSEHSTDTQYF. CDR3 DNA sequence: TGCGCCAGCAGCCCCTCAGAACACAGCACAGATACGCAGTATTTT.

The rearrangement links TRBV5-6 to TRBJ2-7; TRBD1 agrees at 7 bases. The CDR3 loop spans 17 amino acids. Germline-derived CDR1 and CDR2 are SGHDT and YYEEEE. J lost 3 bases, V lost 6 bases, and 18 bases had no gene match. The CDR3 loop is CASTSQGVLPGHYEQYF. The CDR3 bases are TGTGCCAGCACCTCCCAGGGGGTCTTGCCCGGACACTACGAGCAGTACTTC.

In its sample, this clone was seen once. The rearrangement uses TRBV2 and TRBJ1-6; TRBD1 matches 12 bases. J gave up 7 bases and V 5 bases, and 6 bases lay outside the gene matches. There are 16 residues in the CDR3. The germline V gene encodes CDR1 SNHLY and CDR2 FYNNEI. CDR3 protein: CASSSGQGASNSPLHF. For the CDR3, the DNA is TGTGCCAGCAGTTCGGGACAGGGGGCTTCGAATTCACCCCTCCACTTT.

This clone appeared a single time. V is TRBV24-1 and J is TRBJ2-5; D perhaps matches TRBD2 (7 bases). Germline CDR1 reads KGHDR; CDR2 reads SFDVKD. The V gene lost 4 bases and the J gene lost 2 bases, with 13 bases spanning the gap. The CDR3 has 15 amino acids. The chain's CDR3 is CATSDRGGSQETQYF. CDR3 bases: TGTGCCACCAGTGACCGCGGGGGCAGTCAAGAGACCCAGTACTTC.

The rearrangement links TRBV3-1 (or the pseudogene TRBV3-2) to TRBJ2-1; TRBD2 is a possible D gene (6 bases). CDR1 and CDR2 from the germline V gene are LGHDT and YNNKEL (reference sequence). V lost 4 bases to trimming and J lost 7 bases, with 14 bases between them. The CDR3 is 14 amino acids. The CDR3 DNA reads as TGTGCCAGCAGCCCCCGGGACCTAGCGAATGAGCAGTTCTTC. Translating it yields CASSPRDLANEQFF.

The gene calls are TRBV18 and TRBJ1-1; 10 bases match TRBD1. The V segment lost 8 bases and the J segment 5 bases; nucleotides outside the gene matches: 5. Germline V gene lookup returns CDR1 KGHSH and CDR2 LQKENI. CDR3 length equals 13 residues. The CDR3 sequence: CASAGTGVTEAFF. In DNA form, the CDR3 reads TGTGCCAGCGCCGGGACAGGGGTGACTGAAGCTTTCTTT.

About this clone itself: Different DNA sequences within this sample yield the same CDR3. The CDR3 nucleotides read TGCGCCAGCAGCTTGGGACAGGGGGTATACAATGAGCAGTTCTTC. This codes for CASSLGQGVYNEQFF. The chain couples TRBV5-1 to TRBJ2-1, with 9 bases lining up with TRBD1. The CDR3 has 15 amino acids. V lost 0 bases to trimming and J lost 4 bases; unmatched junction nucleotides: 2. Germline V CDR1 and CDR2: SGHRS, YFSETQ.

In its sample, this clone was seen once. The chain joins TRBV5-4 to TRBJ1-1; 8 bases agree with TRBD1. The CDR3 contains 17 residues. Germline V gene lookup returns CDR1 SGHNT and CDR2 YYREEE (reference sequence). V was clipped by 0 bases and J by 0 bases; unmatched bases: 7. The CDR3 region has the DNA TGTGCCAGCAGCTTGGCAGGGGGCACAGGGATGAACACTGAAGCTTTCTTT. Amino acids: CASSLAGGTGMNTEAFF.

The rearrangement joins TRBV3-1 (or the pseudogene TRBV3-2) to TRBJ1-1; 8 bases line up with TRBD1. Germline V gene sequence: CDR1 LGHDT, CDR2 YNNKEL (reference sequence). CDR3 size: 12 residues. Germline trimming cut 10 bases from V and 1 base from J; bases unmatched to any gene: 2. The CDR3 DNA follows: TGTGCCACCGGGACAGGGAACACTGAAGCTTTCTTT. It encodes CATGTGNTEAFF.

The chain recombines TRBV6-1 with TRBJ2-5, with D perhaps matching TRBD1 (7 bases). Trimming removed 1 base from V and 4 bases from J, with 19 bases in between. The germline CDR1 and CDR2 sequences are MNHNS and SASEGT. This CDR3 is built from 17 residues. CDR3 sequence (DNA): TGTGCCAGCAGTGAAGACAGGAGGGACAGATGGCGAGAGACCCAGTACTTC. Its protein product is CASSEDRRDRWRETQYF.

This clone has a handful of counts. The chain recombines TRBV29-1 with TRBJ2-7; 8 bases fit TRBD2. Losses at the gene ends were 7 bases for V and 3 bases for J; bases not matched to a gene: 8. The CDR3 extends over 13 amino acids. Germline CDR1 reads SQVTM; CDR2 reads ANQGSEA. The CDR3 DNA is TGCAGCGCTCAGGGACTAGAGAACTACGAGCAGTACTTC. Translating gives CSAQGLENYEQYF.

This chain connects TRBV19 to TRBJ1-1; TRBD1 might be the D (5 bases). The CDR3 loop spans 16 amino acids. Germline CDR1 reads LNHDA; CDR2 reads SQIVND (reference sequence). V lost 4 bases and J 1 base, leaving 16 bases between the germline ends. The chain's CDR3 is CASSTRSGRSNTEAFF. In DNA form, the CDR3 reads TGTGCCAGTAGTACCCGGTCAGGGAGGTCGAACACTGAAGCTTTCTTT.

The CDR3 DNA follows: TGTGCCAGCAGCCAAGATGGGGTAAGGGGGCACACTGAAGCTTTCTTT. This gives the protein CASSQDGVRGHTEAFF. V gene TRBV4-2 combines with J gene TRBJ1-1; TRBD1 matches at 7 bases. Losses at the gene ends were 0 bases for V and 3 bases for J; bases not matched to a gene: 7. There are 16 residues in the CDR3. CDR1 LGHNA and CDR2 YNFKEQ come from the germline V gene.